The 20 T cell receptor beta chains listed next were all sequenced from one sample in a study of blood T cell repertoires in COVID-19 (dated by TCRdb to 2018 to 2021). Library prep was done by the immunoSEQ multiplex PCR assay. Not all clones reach the TCRdb copy of this immuneACCESS table, which keeps in-frame sequences only. Checked studies attribute under half of the gap to unresolved V genes and leave the rest unexplained. The sample table contains some 130,000 clones; only one count was recorded for about nine tenths of them. The ten largest clones represent more than 9.5% of the sample. The sequenced sample was peripheral blood. Source of these receptors: a woman in her 70s with COVID-19, enrolled during active disease.

The CDR3 protein is CASSLAGQGSGEKLFF. In nucleotides, the CDR3 is TGTGCCAGCAGCTTAGCGGGGCAGGGGTCGGGCGAAAAACTGTTTTTT. The chain combines TRBV7-9 with TRBJ1-4, with a weak D call TRBD1 (6 bases). With 0 bases removed from V and 8 bases from J, the gap between germline ends came to 16 bases. The germline V gene has CDR1 SEHNR and CDR2 FQNEAQ (reference sequence). The CDR3 has 16 residues.

This clone has only a few counts. V gene TRBV5-1 combines with J gene TRBJ1-4; 7 bases line up with TRBD1. This CDR3 spans 15 amino acids. Germline V gene lookup returns CDR1 SGHRS and CDR2 YFSETQ. The J segment lost 8 bases and the V segment lost 4 bases, leaving 11 bases of the junction unmatched. The CDR3 bases are TGCGCCAGCAGCCTCTCTGGACAGGTGACCGAAAAACTGTTTTTT. This encodes CASSLSGQVTEKLFF.

The V and J genes are TRBV7-3 and TRBJ1-2; TRBD1 agrees at 7 bases. The ends lost 1 base at V and 6 bases at J; junction bases unmatched: 8. The V gene's germline CDR1 is SGHTA and CDR2 FQGTGA. This CDR3 spans 15 amino acids. The CDR3 coding sequence is TGTGCCAGCAGCTTAAAAACAGGGGAAAGGGATGGCTACACCTTC. This encodes CASSLKTGERDGYTF. The whole variable domain, remainder taken from reference TRBV7-3 and TRBJ1-2, is GAGVSQTPSNKVTEKGKYVELRCDPISGHTALYWYRQSLGQGPEFLIYFQGTGAADDSGLPNDRFFAVRPEGSVSTLKIQRTERGDSAVYLCASSLKTGERDGYTFGSGTRLTVV.

The gene calls are TRBV7-6 and TRBJ2-3; D unclear. The germline gives CDR1 SGHVS, CDR2 FNYEAQ. This CDR3 spans 11 amino acids. V dropped 6 bases and J dropped 5 bases, with 6 bases sitting between them. The CDR3 spells CASRPRDTQYF. CDR3 nucleotides: TGTGCCAGCAGGCCTAGAGATACGCAGTATTTT.

This chain uses TRBV7-6 with TRBJ1-6, with 8 positions matching TRBD1. CDR1 and CDR2 from the germline V gene are SGHVS and FNYEAQ. V shed 5 bases, J shed 7 bases, and the junction held 4 bases outside the gene matches. CDR3 length: 14 amino acids. DNA of the CDR3: TGTGCCAGCAGCCCTCGGACAGGGAATTCACCCCTCCACTTT. Translated: CASSPRTGNSPLHF.

This clone was seen a few times. The rearrangement joins TRBV28 to TRBJ2-2; D perhaps matches TRBD1 (5 bases). The V and J ends lost 8 bases and 2 bases respectively, with 12 bases between them. Germline loops: CDR1 MDHEN, CDR2 SYDVKM. The CDR3 sequence is 14 residues long. The DNA for the CDR3 is TGTGCCAGCGCAGGACACTTTAACACCGGGGAGCTGTTTTTT. Translated, it gives CASAGHFNTGELFF.

The chain recombines TRBV18 with TRBJ1-1, with D perhaps matching TRBD1 (6 bases). The CDR3 spans 17 residues. Germline V gives CDR1 KGHSH, CDR2 LQKENI. Trimming removed 0 bases at V and 1 base at J, with 15 bases between. The DNA of the CDR3 is TGTGCCAGCTCACCACCTAACACCGGGACAAGGAACACTGAAGCTTTCTTT. This sequence encodes CASSPPNTGTRNTEAFF.

V is TRBV11-3 and J is TRBJ2-7; TRBD1 agrees at 7 bases. The length of the CDR3 is 14 residues. CDR1 and CDR2 from the germline V gene are SGHNT and YENEEA. The V and J ends lost 5 bases and 0 bases, in that order; junction bases with no gene match: 4. The CDR3 protein is CASSPGQSSYEQYF. The CDR3 DNA reads as TGTGCCAGCAGCCCGGGACAGAGCTCCTACGAGCAGTACTTC.

The chain carries TRBV28 and TRBJ1-4, with TRBD1 identical over 9 bases. V lost 1 base and J lost 8; bases outside the gene matches: 5. The CDR3 runs 15 residues. Per germline, CDR1 MDHEN and CDR2 SYDVKM. CDR3 residues: CASSLLDRGGEKLFF. In DNA, the CDR3 is TGTGCCAGCAGTTTATTGGACAGGGGAGGAGAAAAACTGTTTTTT.

The chain is built from TRBV2 and TRBJ2-5; 10 bases are a match to TRBD2. Trimming removed 5 bases from V and 3 bases from J; junction bases left unmatched: 12. The CDR3 has 17 residues. Germline V CDR1 and CDR2: SNHLY, FYNNEI. CDR3 region: CASSRTAFTSGEETQYF. CDR3 nucleotide sequence: TGTGCCAGCAGTCGAACCGCTTTCACTAGCGGGGAAGAGACCCAGTACTTC. Drawing the rest from reference TRBV2 and TRBJ2-5, the complete variable domain is EPEVTQTPSHQVTQMGQEVILRCVPISNHLYFYWYRQILGQKVEFLVSFYNNEISEKSEIFDDQFSVERPDGSNFTLKIRSTKLEDSAMYFCASSRTAFTSGEETQYFGPGTRLLVL.

V is TRBV30 and J is TRBJ1-2, with 8 bases matching TRBD1. Unmatched junction bases numbered 17, after V lost 4 bases and J lost 1 base. The CDR3 is 18 residues long. Germline assignment: CDR1 GTSNPN and CDR2 SVGIG (reference sequence). The CDR3 here is CAWMKDRDRTLINYGYTF. The CDR3 DNA sequence: TGTGCCTGGATGAAAGATCGGGACAGGACTCTCATTAACTATGGCTACACCTTC.

The chain has TRBV5-1 and TRBJ2-2; 9 bases are shared with TRBD1. Germline V lookup: CDR1 SGHRS, CDR2 YFSETQ. The V and J ends lost 0 bases and 3 bases, in that order; junction bases with no gene match: 9. The CDR3 extends over 18 amino acids. The CDR3 here is CASSLGQGDFLHTGELFF. DNA of the CDR3: TGCGCCAGCAGCTTGGGACAGGGGGACTTCTTGCACACCGGGGAGCTGTTTTTT.

CDR3 in amino acids: CASNQGNYGYTF. CDR3 sequence (DNA): TGTGCCAGCAACCAGGGAAACTATGGCTACACCTTC. The V and J genes are TRBV12-3 or TRBV12-4 and TRBJ1-2, with a possible D match to TRBD1 (5 bases). There are 12 residues in the CDR3. Trimming shortened V by 7 bases and J by 2 bases, and 8 bases separated the two germline ends.

This clone was detected only a few times. This CDR3 is CASSFLPGGTEAFF. The CDR3 DNA reads as TGTGCCAGCAGTTTTCTGCCGGGGGGGACTGAAGCTTTCTTT. The chain is built from TRBV28 and TRBJ1-1, with D tentatively TRBD1 (5 bases). V was cut by 3 bases and J by 5 bases, with 13 bases left in between. The CDR3 covers 14 residues. Germline CDR1 MDHEN, CDR2 SYDVKM.

Here the CDR3 reads CASSYSPGQGIRGYTF. The CDR3 DNA is TGTGCCAGCAGTTACTCGCCGGGACAGGGGATTCGTGGCTACACCTTC. The V and J genes are TRBV6-5 and TRBJ1-2; 10 nucleotides line up with TRBD1. The V gene's germline CDR1 is MNHEY and CDR2 SVGAGI. With V trimmed by 0 bases and J by 7 bases, 8 bases remained unmatched. The CDR3 length is 16 residues.

The J gene is TRBJ2-7, the V gene TRBV6-5; 9 bases align to TRBD2. J lost 6 bases, V lost 6 bases, and 9 bases had no gene match. This CDR3 region has 14 residues. Germline V lookup: CDR1 MNHEY, CDR2 SVGAGI. The CDR3 here is CASSRQGSGGEQYF. For the CDR3, the DNA is TGTGCCAGCAGCCGACAGGGTAGCGGGGGCGAGCAGTACTTC.

This chain connects TRBV12-3 or TRBV12-4 to TRBJ1-4; no firm D call. Trimming cost V 5 bases and J 6 bases, with 10 bases left between them. The CDR3 is 13 residues long. This CDR3 reads CASSIQSHEKLFF. CDR3 nucleotides: TGTGCCAGCAGTATCCAGTCACATGAAAAACTGTTTTTT.

V is TRBV2 and J is TRBJ1-4; maybe TRBD1 (5 bases). V lost 6 bases to trimming and J lost 10 bases, with 15 bases between them. Germline assignment: CDR1 SNHLY and CDR2 FYNNEI. The CDR3 is 13 residues long. CDR3: CASRSTEGRKLFF. The CDR3 bases are TGTGCCAGCAGGAGCACGGAGGGGAGAAAACTGTTTTTT.

The chain couples TRBV4-2 to TRBJ2-3, with 12 bases lining up with TRBD2. Germline V lookup: CDR1 LGHNA, CDR2 YNFKEQ. Trimming at V came to 0 bases and at J to 7 bases, leaving 8 bases not matched to a gene. This CDR3 spans 17 amino acids. CDR3 loop: CASSQDSASGGVNTQYF. CDR3 in DNA: TGTGCCAGCAGCCAAGATTCGGCTAGCGGGGGGGTGAATACGCAGTATTTT.

This clone was found once. The CDR3 sequence is CASSLGWGNKNIQYF. The CDR3 coding sequence is TGTGCCAGCAGCTTAGGCTGGGGCAACAAAAACATTCAGTACTTC. This chain joins TRBV7-8 and TRBJ2-4; the D gene is possibly TRBD1 (5 bases). The germline V gene encodes CDR1 SGHVS and CDR2 FQNEAQ. This CDR3 has 15 residues. Trimming stripped 1 base from V and 3 bases from J, with 10 bases between. Drawing the rest from reference TRBV7-8 and TRBJ2-4, the complete variable domain is GAGVSQSPRYKVAKRGQDVALRCDPISGHVSLFWYQQALGQGPEFLTYFQNEAQLDKSGLPSDRFFAERPEGSVSTLKIQRTQQEDSAVYLCASSLGWGNKNIQYFGAGTRLSVL.